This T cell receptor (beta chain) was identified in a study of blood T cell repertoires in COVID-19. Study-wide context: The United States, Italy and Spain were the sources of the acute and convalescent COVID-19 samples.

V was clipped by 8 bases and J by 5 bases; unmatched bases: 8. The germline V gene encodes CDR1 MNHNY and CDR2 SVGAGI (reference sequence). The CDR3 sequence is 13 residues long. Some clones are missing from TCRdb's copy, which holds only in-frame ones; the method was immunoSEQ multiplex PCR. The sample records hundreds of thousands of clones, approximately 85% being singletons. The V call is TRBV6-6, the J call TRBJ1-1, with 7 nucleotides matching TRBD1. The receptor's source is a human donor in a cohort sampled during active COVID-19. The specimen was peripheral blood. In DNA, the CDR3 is TGTGCCAGCTGCCGGGGACAGAGGACTGAAGCTTTCTTT. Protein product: CASCRGQRTEAFF.